The sequence of this T cell receptor beta chain was determined in a study of blood T cell repertoires in COVID-19. Between the trimmed V and J ends, which lost 5 bases and 2 bases, there was a span of 6 bases. CDR1 MDHEN and CDR2 SYDVKM come from the germline V gene. The CDR3 is made up of 12 amino acids. Followed longitudinally, the Seattle patients had been enrolled during active infection. Produced via immunoSEQ multiplex PCR; TCRdb's table is partial and in-frame only. The repertoire has roughly 410,000 clones, 75% to 90% of them found once; the top ten carry roughly 1.6%. V is TRBV28 and J is TRBJ1-2, with D unclear. This sequence originates from a woman aged 40 to 49 with COVID-19, enrolled during active disease. The sample taken for sequencing was peripheral blood. The CDR3 sequence: CASSGANYGYTF. In DNA, the CDR3 is TGTGCCAGCAGTGGAGCCAACTATGGCTACACCTTC.